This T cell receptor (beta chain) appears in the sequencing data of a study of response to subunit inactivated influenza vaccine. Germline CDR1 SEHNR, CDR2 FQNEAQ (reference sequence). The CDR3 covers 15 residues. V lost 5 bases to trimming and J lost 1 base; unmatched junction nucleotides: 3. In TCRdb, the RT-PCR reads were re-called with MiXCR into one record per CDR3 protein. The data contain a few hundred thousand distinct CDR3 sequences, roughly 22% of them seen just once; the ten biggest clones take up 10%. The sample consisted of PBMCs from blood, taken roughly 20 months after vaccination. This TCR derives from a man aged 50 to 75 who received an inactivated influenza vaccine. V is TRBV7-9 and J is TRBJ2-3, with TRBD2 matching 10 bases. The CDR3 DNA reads TGTGCCAGCAGCATTCTAGCGGGAGGCACAGATACGCAGTATTTT. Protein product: CASSILAGGTDTQYF. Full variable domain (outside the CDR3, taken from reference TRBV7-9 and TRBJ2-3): DTGVSQNPRHKITKRGQNVTFRCDPISEHNRLYWYRQTLGQGPEFLTYFQNEAQLEKSRLLSDRFSAERPKGSFSTLEIQRTEQGDSAMYLCASSILAGGTDTQYFGPGTRLTVL.